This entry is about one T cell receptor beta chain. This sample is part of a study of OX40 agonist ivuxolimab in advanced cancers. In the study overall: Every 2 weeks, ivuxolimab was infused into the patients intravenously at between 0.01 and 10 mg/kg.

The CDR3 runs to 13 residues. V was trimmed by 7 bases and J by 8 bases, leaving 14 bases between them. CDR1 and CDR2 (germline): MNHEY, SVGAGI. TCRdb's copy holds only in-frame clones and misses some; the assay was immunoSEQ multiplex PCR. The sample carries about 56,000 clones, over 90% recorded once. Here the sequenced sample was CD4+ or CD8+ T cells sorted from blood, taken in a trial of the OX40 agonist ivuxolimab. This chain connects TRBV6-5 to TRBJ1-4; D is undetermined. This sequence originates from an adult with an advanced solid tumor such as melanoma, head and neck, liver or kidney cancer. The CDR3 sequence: CASKRGLEEKLFF. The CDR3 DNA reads TGTGCCAGCAAGCGAGGGCTTGAGGAAAAACTGTTTTTT.